This T cell receptor (beta chain) originates from a study of blood T cell repertoires in COVID-19 (dated by TCRdb to the early 2020s). As for the study more broadly: Samples covering the acute and convalescent phases of COVID-19 were provided by collaborators in the United States, Italy and Spain. The sample metadata nearly always contained a de-identified subject ID, COVID-19 status, age in years and sex. The repertoires were released in a freely available public database intended as a resource for research on the immune response to SARS-CoV-2. The dataset comprised deeply sampled blood TCRbeta repertoires from subjects exposed to, actively infected with, or recovered from COVID-19. Where available, HLA class I and class II types were obtained from metadata supplied by the sample provider rather than from assay-based typing. The samples were drawn from two sources: the first 160 participants of the ongoing ImmuneRACE study, and 1,000 to 1,500 subjects contributed by 6 global collaborators. The material from the prospective study consisted of cDNA or gDNA derived from T cells, B-cell-depleted T cells, or PBMCs. Paper-wide results and their limitations: How much clinical and demographic metadata was included differed by source and by participant, and the metadata was provided uncurated.

Each collaborating institution followed its own protocols to collect whole blood in K2EDTA tubes. For TCRbeta analysis, collaborators shipped samples in one of three forms: frozen whole blood, isolated PBMCs, or DNA extracted from either of those sample types. The CDR3 contains 19 residues, cysteine and phenylalanine counted. Only the CDR3 region is kept as DNA, spanning 57 bases read in frame from base 1. Trimming accounts for 5 bases at V and 2 bases at J, while the number of junction bases matched to no gene is 12. As encoded in the germline V gene (reference sequence), CDR1 is SEHNR while CDR2 is FQNEAQ. The immunoSEQ Assay, a bias-controlled multiplex PCR, was used to amplify TCRbeta CDR3 regions from genomic DNA. For the original study's pipeline: Nucleated cell counts per sample were estimated from amplification of reference gene primers within the assay. Sequence reads were collapsed and filtered to measure the absolute abundance of every unique TCRbeta CDR3 rearrangement. For each sample, productive Simpson clonality was calculated as the square root of Simpson's diversity index across productive rearrangements. TCRdb took this table from immuneACCESS and kept in-frame rearrangements with V and J called. Such tables lack part of the clones; where checked against another copy, unresolved V genes explain under half of the gap, and the rest is unexplained. D and trimming were read from the DNA, whereas the V and J calls and clone size are those reported in that table. In all, the sample holds tens of thousands of clones, and approximately 84% of those were seen once. The ten top clones hold just over 4.5% of the sample.

Of note for this clone: Its antigen is currently not known. Base qualities are not recorded, but no much larger clone differs from it by a single base.

The clonotype was recovered from a woman in her sixties with acute or convalescent COVID-19. This chain joins TRBV7-9 to TRBJ2-6; 10 middle bases align to TRBD1. Material: peripheral blood. DNA sequence: TGTGCCAGCAGCGAACTCCGGGACAGGGGACTAGCTGGGGCCAACGTCCTGACTTTC. This is translated as CASSELRDRGLAGANVLTF.